The 27 T cell receptor beta chains in this list originate from one sample, sequenced in a study of Ad26.COV2.S vaccination and SARS-CoV-2 variants. Using immunoSEQ multiplex PCR, the repertoire was profiled, and TCRdb retains in-frame clones only, with some absent. The sample yields more than 300,000 clones, more than 85% seen once. Noted treatment: some 20 received Ad26.COV2.S at low or high dose, single or two shots; several received placebo; per-sample allocation not given. At day 63 after the first vaccine or placebo injection, samples were drawn. Here the sequenced sample was peripheral blood, taken in a trial of Ad26.COV2.S vaccine versus placebo. The receptors originated from a person between 18 and 59 years old who received the Ad26.COV2.S COVID-19 vaccine or a placebo.

The gene calls are TRBV27 and TRBJ1-2; D uncertain. V was cut by 2 bases and J by 8 bases, with 21 bases left in between. Germline V gene data show CDR1 as MNHEY and CDR2 as SMNVEV (reference sequence). The CDR3 runs 16 residues. Written as DNA, the CDR3 is TGTGCCAGCAGTTTAAGGAAGGAGACCTCACCCGGGGGCTACACCTTC. As protein: CASSLRKETSPGGYTF.

This clone showed up just once. The V gene is TRBV4-2, the J gene TRBJ2-6, with TRBD2 matching 8 bases. Germline V gene lookup returns CDR1 LGHNA and CDR2 YNFKEQ. V shed 4 bases and J 0 bases; nucleotides not matched to a gene: 5. This CDR3 comprises 17 residues. The CDR3 DNA follows: TGTGCCAGCAGCCGGCGGGGGGCCAGCTCTGGGGCCAACGTCCTGACTTTC. It is translated as CASSRRGASSGANVLTF.

The V call is TRBV5-3, the J call TRBJ2-1, with D possibly being TRBD2 (6 bases). TRBV5-3 is marked as an open reading frame, function uncertain. This CDR3 region has 14 residues. V dropped 1 base and J dropped 4 bases, with 9 bases sitting between them. The CDR3 region has the DNA TGTGCCAGAAGCTTGCCGGGACTTTACAATGAGCAGTTCTTC. This translates into CARSLPGLYNEQFF.

V is TRBV12-5 and J is TRBJ2-4, with a possible D match to TRBD2 (6 bases). CDR3 length: 17 residues. Trimming pared 2 bases from V and 0 bases from J, leaving 14 bases between. Looked up from germline, CDR1 is LGHNT and CDR2 is FRNRAP. The CDR3 DNA sequence: TGTGCTAGTGGTTTGACCGGAGGGTCACTAGCCAAAAACATTCAGTACTTC. It is translated as CASGLTGGSLAKNIQYF.

This clone turned up a few times. The CDR3 here is CAWSTGLAVGPQHF. The CDR3 nucleotides read TGTGCCTGGAGTACAGGACTCGCCGTGGGGCCCCAGCATTTT. The V gene is TRBV30, the J gene TRBJ1-5, with D perhaps TRBD1 (5 bases). CDR3 length: 14 residues. Between the trimmed V and J ends, which lost 2 bases and 9 bases, there was a span of 17 bases. Per germline, CDR1 GTSNPN and CDR2 SVGIG (reference sequence).

This clone has just one count. The chain links TRBV7-9 to TRBJ2-7; the D gene could be TRBD1 or TRBD2 (5 bases each). The CDR3 runs to 15 residues. Trimming stripped 5 bases from V and 1 base from J, with 15 bases between. The germline V gene encodes CDR1 SEHNR and CDR2 FQNEAQ (reference sequence). CDR3 loop: CASSPRDLLSYEQYF. The CDR3 DNA follows: TGTGCCAGCAGCCCTCGGGACCTTCTTTCCTACGAGCAGTACTTC. The full variable domain, completed using reference TRBV7-9 and TRBJ2-7, is DTGVSQNPRHKITKRGQNVTFRCDPISEHNRLYWYRQTLGQGPEFLTYFQNEAQLEKSRLLSDRFSAERPKGSFSTLEIQRTEQGDSAMYLCASSPRDLLSYEQYFGPGTRLTVT.

V is TRBV6-4 and J is TRBJ1-6; D is uncertain. Trimming shortened V by 4 bases and J by 9 bases, and 13 bases separated the two germline ends. Germline assignment: CDR1 MRHNA and CDR2 SNTAGT. The CDR3 runs 14 residues. In nucleotides, the CDR3 is TGTGCCAGCAGTGCTGAGGGCTTAACTTCACCCCTCCACTTT. It yields the protein CASSAEGLTSPLHF.

Details on this clone: Other DNA sequences of this sample code for an identical CDR3. V usage is TRBV9 and J usage is TRBJ2-7; D remains unclear. The CDR3 spans 13 residues. CDR1 SGDLS and CDR2 YYNGEE come from the germline V gene. V gave up 0 bases and J gave up 4 bases, with 8 bases separating them. This CDR3 reads CASSVGISYEQYF. As DNA, the CDR3 is TGTGCCAGCAGCGTAGGGATATCTTACGAGCAGTACTTC.

This chain joins TRBV6-4 and TRBJ2-2; D is uncertain. In germline, CDR1 is MRHNA, CDR2 SNTAGT. The CDR3 has 13 residues. V was trimmed by 2 bases and J by 2 bases, leaving 3 bases between them. Here the CDR3 reads CASSDTNTGELFF. DNA for the CDR3: TGTGCCAGCAGTGACACAAACACCGGGGAGCTGTTTTTT.

As DNA, the CDR3 is TGTGCCAGTAGTATAGACGCGGGACAGAGCACAGATACGCAGTATTTT. It specifies CASSIDAGQSTDTQYF. The chain employs TRBV19 and TRBJ2-3; maybe TRBD1 (7 bases). The CDR3 is 16 amino acids. V shed 0 bases and J shed 0 bases, with 10 bases lying between them. Germline loops: CDR1 LNHDA, CDR2 SQIVND (reference sequence).

The chain recombines TRBV24-1 with TRBJ2-7; TRBD1 aligns across 8 bases. Trimming removed 5 bases from V and 0 bases from J; junction bases left unmatched: 5. This CDR3 region has 15 residues. CDR1 and CDR2 (germline): KGHDR, SFDVKD. The DNA for the CDR3 is TGTGCCACCAGTGCGGGACAGGCTAACTCCTACGAGCAGTACTTC. Translated, it gives CATSAGQANSYEQYF.

The chain links TRBV11-3 to TRBJ2-3; D is unresolved. CDR1 and CDR2 (germline): SGHNT, YENEEA. The CDR3 totals 14 residues. Trimming pared 3 bases from V and 2 bases from J, leaving 9 bases between. The CDR3 sequence: CASSFVKNTDTQYF. For the CDR3, the DNA is TGTGCCAGCAGCTTCGTTAAAAACACAGATACGCAGTATTTT.

The rearrangement joins TRBV7-9 to TRBJ2-1; 10 positions agree with TRBD1. V dropped 5 bases and J dropped 3; count of bases not matched to a gene: 4. Looked up from germline, CDR1 is SEHNR and CDR2 is FQNEAQ (reference sequence). This CDR3 has 15 amino acids. The DNA for the CDR3 is TGTGCCAGCAGCCCATGGACAGGGGGCTACAATGAGCAGTTCTTC. This sequence encodes CASSPWTGGYNEQFF.

This clone was found once. The chain links TRBV6-2 or TRBV6-3 to TRBJ1-5; D is perhaps TRBD1 (6 bases). CDR3 length equals 17 residues. V lost 3 bases and J lost 0, with 15 bases in between. CDR1 is MNHEY and CDR2 is SVGEGT in the germline V gene. The CDR3 sequence is CASSYSGGGYSNQPQHF. In nucleotides, the CDR3 is TGTGCCAGCAGTTATTCTGGGGGGGGCTATAGCAATCAGCCCCAGCATTTT.

This chain joins TRBV28 and TRBJ2-3; the D gene could be TRBD1 or TRBD2 (5 bases each). This CDR3 comprises 14 residues. CDR1 is MDHEN, CDR2 SYDVKM, per germline. V lost 8 bases, J lost 0 bases, and 12 bases lay in between. The CDR3 here is CASGRDGSTDTQYF. CDR3 sequence (DNA): TGTGCCAGCGGACGGGACGGGAGCACAGATACGCAGTATTTT.

This clone showed up just a few times. The chain combines TRBV25-1 with TRBJ1-6; TRBD1 agrees at 7 bases. The germline gives CDR1 MGHDK, CDR2 SYGVNS. The CDR3 runs 14 residues. V trimming: 5 bases; J trimming: 8 bases; junction bases outside the gene matches: 6. The CDR3 protein is CASSSQGVDSPLHF. The CDR3 region has the DNA TGTGCCAGCAGTTCGCAGGGGGTCGATTCACCCCTCCACTTT.

The chain has TRBV7-9 and TRBJ1-1, with D hard to call. The germline CDR1 and CDR2 sequences are SEHNR and FQNEAQ (reference sequence). Between the trimmed V and J ends, which lost 1 base and 7 bases, there was a span of 7 bases. The length of the CDR3 is 12 residues. In nucleotides, the CDR3 is TGTGCCAGCAGCTTAGGGATGGGTGAAGCTTTCTTT. Translating gives CASSLGMGEAFF.

This clone was seen only once. The rearrangement uses TRBV19 and TRBJ2-7, with D perhaps being TRBD1 or TRBD2 (5 bases each). V gave up 3 bases and J gave up 2 bases, with 11 bases separating them. Germline V gene sequence: CDR1 LNHDA, CDR2 SQIVND (reference sequence). This CDR3 has 14 residues. CDR3 region: CASSIGGLTYEQYF. The CDR3 bases are TGTGCCAGTAGTATTGGGGGTTTGACCTACGAGCAGTACTTC. Supplemented by reference TRBV19 and TRBJ2-7, the full variable domain reads DGGITQSPKYLFRKEGQNVTLSCEQNLNHDAMYWYRQDPGQGLRLIYYSQIVNDFQKGDIAEGYSVSREKKESFPLTVTSAQKNPTAFYLCASSIGGLTYEQYFGPGTRLTVT.

The chain combines TRBV19 with TRBJ1-5, with D unclear. V was pared by 6 bases and J by 0 bases, with 24 bases between. The CDR3 is made up of 19 amino acids. Germline lookup yields CDR1 LNHDA and CDR2 SQIVND (reference sequence). Here the CDR3 reads CASSTLPGPFPYSNQPQHF. In DNA, the CDR3 is TGTGCCAGTAGCACTTTACCGGGTCCTTTCCCATATAGCAATCAGCCCCAGCATTTT.

J is TRBJ2-7 and V is TRBV12-3 or TRBV12-4; D might be TRBD1 (7 bases). This CDR3 comprises 12 residues. V was pared by 5 bases and J by 6 bases, with 11 bases between. CDR3 amino acids: CASSTQGGEQYF. CDR3 nucleotides: TGTGCCAGCAGTACGCAGGGGGGCGAGCAGTACTTC.

The chain joins TRBV5-1 to TRBJ1-2, with no clear D. CDR1 and CDR2 (germline): SGHRS, YFSETQ. This CDR3 is built from 14 residues. Trimming pared 2 bases from V and 0 bases from J, leaving 8 bases between. The CDR3 DNA reads TGCGCCAGCAGCTTCCCCGATACTAACTATGGCTACACCTTC. Its translation: CASSFPDTNYGYTF.

This clone has only a few counts. The V call is TRBV24-1, the J call TRBJ2-3, with unresolved D. Germline CDR1 reads KGHDR; CDR2 reads SFDVKD. V dropped 4 bases and J dropped 2 bases, with 6 bases sitting between them. The length of the CDR3 is 13 residues. The CDR3 region is CATSEGLTDTQYF. CDR3 bases: TGTGCCACCAGTGAGGGCCTCACAGATACGCAGTATTTT.

The V gene is TRBV11-2, the J gene TRBJ1-2; maybe TRBD1 (6 bases). V dropped 2 bases and J dropped 2 bases, with 9 bases sitting between them. This CDR3 spans 14 amino acids. Germline V lookup: CDR1 SGHAT, CDR2 FQNNGV. The CDR3 sequence: CASSLKGGNYGYTF. Written as DNA, the CDR3 is TGTGCCAGCAGCTTAAAGGGGGGGAACTATGGCTACACCTTC.

V and J are TRBV6-2 or TRBV6-3 and TRBJ2-1; tentative D call: TRBD2 (5 bases). The CDR3 totals 15 residues. V lost 0 bases and J 4 bases, leaving 10 bases between the germline ends. CDR1 and CDR2 (germline): MNHEY, SVGEGT. CDR3 nucleotide sequence: TGTGCCAGCAGTTACTCCTGGACGGGGTACAATGAGCAGTTCTTC. Amino acids: CASSYSWTGYNEQFF.

The genes are TRBV7-9 and TRBJ1-1, with D maybe TRBD1 (5 bases). V was cut by 0 bases and J by 13 bases, with 15 bases left in between. Germline V gene lookup returns CDR1 SEHNR and CDR2 FQNEAQ (reference sequence). The length of the CDR3 is 13 residues. The CDR3 protein is CASSLALGHLSFF. Here the CDR3 DNA reads TGTGCCAGCAGCTTAGCGCTTGGACACCTAAGTTTCTTT.

This chain uses TRBV11-2 with TRBJ2-2; tentatively, D is TRBD2 (6 bases). The CDR3 runs to 16 residues. The germline V gene encodes CDR1 SGHAT and CDR2 FQNNGV. Trimming took 3 bases from V and 5 from J, leaving 16 bases between them. The CDR3: CASSFSFRGRTGELFF. DNA for the CDR3: TGTGCCAGCAGCTTTAGTTTCCGGGGGAGAACCGGGGAGCTGTTTTTT. The full variable domain, its missing parts supplied by reference TRBV11-2 and TRBJ2-2, is EAGVAQSPRYKIIEKRQSVAFWCNPISGHATLYWYQQILGQGPKLLIQFQNNGVVDDSQLPKDRFSAERLKGVDSTLKIQPAKLEDSAVYLCASSFSFRGRTGELFFGEGSRLTVL.

The CDR3 spells CASSEFRTEAGPYSNQPQHF. The CDR3 region has the DNA TGTGCCAGCAGTGAATTTCGGACGGAGGCCGGACCTTATAGCAATCAGCCCCAGCATTTT. The chain combines TRBV6-1 with TRBJ1-5; D ambiguous. The ends were cut back, 2 bases at V and 0 bases at J, with 23 bases in the middle. The CDR3 totals 20 residues. Germline V lookup: CDR1 MNHNS, CDR2 SASEGT.